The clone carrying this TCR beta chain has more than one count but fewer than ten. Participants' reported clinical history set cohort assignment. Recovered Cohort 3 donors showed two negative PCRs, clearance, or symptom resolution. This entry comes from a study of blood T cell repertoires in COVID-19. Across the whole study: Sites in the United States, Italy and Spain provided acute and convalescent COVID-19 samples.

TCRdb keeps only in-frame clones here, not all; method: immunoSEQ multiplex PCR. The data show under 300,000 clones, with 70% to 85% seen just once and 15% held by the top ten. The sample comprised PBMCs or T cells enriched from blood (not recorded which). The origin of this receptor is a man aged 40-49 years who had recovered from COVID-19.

Written as DNA, the CDR3 is TGTGCCACCAGCAGAGCGGCAGGGGTCTATGGCTACACCTTC. Its protein is CATSRAAGVYGYTF. This chain connects TRBV15 to TRBJ1-2, with D possibly matching TRBD1 (6 bases). The CDR3 loop spans 14 amino acids. The germline V gene encodes CDR1 LNHNV and CDR2 YYDKDF (reference sequence). V was clipped by 1 base and J by 4 bases, with 10 bases between them.